This T cell receptor (beta chain) originates from a study of T cell responses to AZD1222 COVID-19 vaccine (dated by TCRdb to about 2021). For the study in its entirety: TCR sequencing was performed for more than 230 trial participants, of whom about 200 were given two doses of AZD1222 and around 25 were given two doses of MenACWY control vaccine. Trial participants were enrolled by age into 18-55, 56-69 and 70-plus year subgroups, with roughly 160, 29 and 62 TCR-sequenced participants respectively. The research as a whole found: Conclusions about previously exposed vaccinees are limited because only 5 or 6 AZD1222 recipients were SARS-CoV-2 seropositive at baseline. Reportedly, almost half of the unique spike-specific TCRs recognized epitopes lying outside the regions that are mutated in the B.1.351 and B.1.1.7 variants. After two AZD1222 doses, spike-specific TCR breadth and depth were significantly higher than at day 0 and than in MenACWY recipients. CD4 TCRs associated with the vaccine covered the entire spike protein, and the dominant responses were in regions 160-218 and 743-854. No day 14 peak-response samples were available, so repertoires were characterized only after the peak T cell response. Participants were mostly white British and included more females than males, and it was suggested by the authors that clonal diversity may have been underestimated. In the small 56-69-year group, the increase in depth fell short of significance, most likely because of low power.

The time point label here, explained by the study, means: baseline before first vaccination. Read against the paper, the sample's treatment or condition label means: meningococcal conjugate vaccine given as trial control. Samples from vaccinated people were obtained from the UK trials COV001 and COV002, which included a single-blind randomized controlled phase 2/3 trial of AZD1222 (ChAdOx1 nCoV-19) in healthy adults. For TCRbeta chain sequencing, PBMC samples from trial participants were taken at day 0 and at day 28 after the second dose. Spanning cysteine to phenylalanine, the CDR3 consists of 14 amino acids. The read is trimmed to its CDR3 DNA, 42 bases read in frame from base 1. The germline V gene sets CDR1 to MNHEY and CDR2 to SVGEGT. At the junction V is shortened by 3 bases and J by 1 base, with 9 bases in between. The CDR3 regions of human TCRbeta chains were subjected to immunosequencing. As for how the authors treated the data: TCRs in the repertoires were compared against a reference library of SARS-CoV-2-specific TCRs that had been generated with the MIRA antigen-specificity platform. Breadth was defined as the fraction of unique TCRs that were SARS-CoV-2-associated. Depth was defined as the fraction of total T cells that were SARS-CoV-2-associated. Using the MIRA data, each spike-specific TCR was assigned both to the spike region to which the TCR was reactive and to a CD4 or CD8 class. Log10-transformed breadth and depth values were compared by one-way ANOVA with Sidak's multiple comparisons tests. The immuneACCESS repertoire file appears here via TCRdb, limited to in-frame rearrangements. These files lack a portion of the clones; in checked studies, under half of the deficit traces to unresolved V genes, and the cause of the others is not known. That table supplies the V and J calls and clone size; D and trimming were determined from the DNA. The sample contains about 110,000 clones, around 90% of them found a single time. The ten largest account for about 3% of the sample.

Points on this clone: The antigen it binds to is not known. Qualities for individual bases were not recorded, and no much larger clone is one base off.

This clonotype was sampled from an adult in good health. The sample was peripheral blood, taken on day 0 of MenACWY control vaccination. The chain links TRBV6-2 or TRBV6-3 with TRBJ1-2; 6 matching bases give a weak D call of TRBD1. In nucleotides, the sequence is TGTGCCAGCAGTTATCAACAGGGTAACTATGGCTACACCTTC. It encodes CASSYQQGNYGYTF.